The table lists the clone carrying this T cell receptor (beta chain) with a count of one. The antigen is unknown. The PCR ran on 60 Vbeta and 13 Jbeta primers. Here immunoSEQ multiplex PCR was the method, and the copy in TCRdb shows in-frame clones only, minus some. Of about 250,000 clones listed, 80% to 90% were seen once; the top ten hold 0.2% to 0.25%. The data were obtained in a study of cytomegalovirus exposure and HLA in healthy donors. With 1 base removed from V and 0 bases from J, the gap between germline ends came to 6 bases. This CDR3 is 14 amino acids long. Germline V CDR1 and CDR2: MGHRA, YSYEKL. Overall study findings and caveats: Segments of the TCR beta V type were, in most cases, productive about 87% or about 30% of the time in an earlier analysis.

The sequence came from a girl between 2 and 10 years old in good health and CMV-seronegative. The material sequenced was PBMCs. The V call is TRBV4-1, the J call TRBJ2-5; no clear D gene. This CDR3 is CASSQVPYQETQYF. DNA of the CDR3: TGCGCCAGCAGCCAAGTCCCGTACCAAGAGACCCAGTACTTC.